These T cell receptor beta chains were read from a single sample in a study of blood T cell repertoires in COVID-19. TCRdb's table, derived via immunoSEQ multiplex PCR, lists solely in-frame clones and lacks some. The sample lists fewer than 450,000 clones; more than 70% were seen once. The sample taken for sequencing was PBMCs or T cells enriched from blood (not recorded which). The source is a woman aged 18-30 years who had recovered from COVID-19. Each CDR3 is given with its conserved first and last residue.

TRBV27,CASSPYRRGSGANVLTF
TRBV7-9,CASSLVRTGEYEQFF
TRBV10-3,CAISESTSGYNEQFF
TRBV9,CASSASGRGPEQYF
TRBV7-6,CASSLEGRGTGELFF
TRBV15,CATTLQAPSSPLHF
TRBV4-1,CASSHPRDRVSEAFF
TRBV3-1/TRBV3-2,CASSQDAGGNTIYF
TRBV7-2,CASSLWTGGGTEAFF
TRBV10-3,CAITTRLVGSYNEQFF
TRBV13,CASERTNSYEQYF
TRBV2,CASSDRADTEAFF
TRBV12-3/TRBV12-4,CASSPGETQYF
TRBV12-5,CASGLGQGHGYTF
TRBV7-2,CASSQAGNRETQYF
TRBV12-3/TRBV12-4,CATGKRADTQYF
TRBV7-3,CASSDTGMPEAFF
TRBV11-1,CASSLQGALSYTF
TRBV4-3,CASSQVMTGTYGYTF
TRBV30,CAWRSQGGSGNTIYF
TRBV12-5,CASGKTGFDEQFF
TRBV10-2,CASFGGTSGYNEQFF
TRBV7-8,CASSLRGDHTEAFF
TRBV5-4,CASSWTGTNYGYTF
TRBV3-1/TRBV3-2,CASSPRRRGGVYTQYF
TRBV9,CASSVDSLTGGVDTQYF
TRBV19,CASTSARGSGYTF
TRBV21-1,CASSLNLTGRRGNQPQHF
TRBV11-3,CASGNGTAPYEQYF